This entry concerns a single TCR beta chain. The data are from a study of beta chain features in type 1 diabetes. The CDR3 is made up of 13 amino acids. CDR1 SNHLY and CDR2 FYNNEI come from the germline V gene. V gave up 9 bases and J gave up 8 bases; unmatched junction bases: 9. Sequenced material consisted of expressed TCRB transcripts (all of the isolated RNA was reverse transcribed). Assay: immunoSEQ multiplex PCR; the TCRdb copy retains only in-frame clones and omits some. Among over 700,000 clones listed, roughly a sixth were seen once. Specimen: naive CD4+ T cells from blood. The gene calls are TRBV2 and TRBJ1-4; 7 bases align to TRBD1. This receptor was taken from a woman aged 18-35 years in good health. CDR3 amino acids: CASLRDRVEKLFF. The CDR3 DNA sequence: TGTGCCAGTTTACGTGACAGGGTCGAAAAACTGTTTTTT.